This T cell receptor beta chain was retrieved from a study of T cells in Graves' hyperthyroidism and ophthalmopathy. Study-level information: Peripheral blood was obtained at initial diagnosis, preceding any treatment. The study, taken as a whole, reports: The model made its ophthalmopathy prediction, and onset followed a median approximately 6.5 months later.

On this clonotype itself: Its specificity is not known.

Amplified TCR beta CDR3 regions came from RNA transcripts. First-round RT-PCR of the TCR CDR3 relied on the HTBI primer set. TCRdb fed the multiplex PCR reads into MiXCR, producing one record per CDR3 protein. The table lists 500,000 to 650,000 distinct CDR3 sequences, roughly 15% of them singletons. There are 13 residues in the CDR3. The germline V and J ends were trimmed by 4 bases and 7 bases, with 12 bases remaining between them. Germline CDR1 is SGHDT and CDR2 is YYEEEE. The chain joins TRBV5-6 to TRBJ1-5; D gene uncertain. The sequenced material came from blood. The sequence came from a woman aged 50 to 65 with Graves' ophthalmopathy. The CDR3 here is CASSPAGVQPQHF. CDR3 nucleotide sequence: TGTGCCAGCAGCCCGGCCGGTGTCCAGCCCCAGCATTTT. Based on the CDR3 plus reference TRBV5-6 and TRBJ1-5, the full variable domain is DAGVTQSPTHLIKTRGQQVTLRCSPKSGHDTVSWYQQALGQGPQFIFQYYEEEERQRGNFPDRFSGHQFPNYSSELNVNALLLGDSALYLCASSPAGVQPQHFGDGTRLSIL.